The 7 T cell receptor beta chains reported below all come from one sample, sequenced in a study of neurological immune-mediated disorders. MiXCR, run by TCRdb on the 5' RACE reads, gives a single entry per CDR3 protein. This sample has about 40,000 distinct CDR3 sequences, with roughly 2.5% found just once. Sequences were obtained from PBMCs. The receptor set was obtained from a man aged 45-65 years with multiple sclerosis.

Ten or more counts support this clonotype. The rearrangement links TRBV5-1 to TRBJ2-5; D gene ambiguous. Trimming stripped 2 bases from V and 1 base from J, with 3 bases between. The CDR3 has 12 residues. In germline, CDR1 is SGHRS, CDR2 YFSETQ. The CDR3 coding sequence is TGCGCCAGCAGCTTTGTCCAAGAGACCCAGTACTTC. It specifies CASSFVQETQYF. Full variable domain (rest looked up from reference TRBV5-1 and TRBJ2-5): KAGVTQTPRYLIKTRGQQVTLSCSPISGHRSVSWYQQTPGQGLQFLFEYFSETQRNKGNFPGRFSGRQFSNSRSEMNVSTLELGDSALYLCASSFVQETQYFGPGTRLLVL.

This clonotype was observed at least ten times. The chain couples TRBV11-2 to TRBJ2-7; tentative D call: TRBD1 (6 bases). V was pared by 5 bases and J by 3 bases, with 11 bases between. The CDR3 spans 13 residues. Germline CDR1 and CDR2: SGHAT and FQNNGV. The CDR3 nucleotides are TGTGCCAGCAGCAGGGACACAGTCTACGAGCAGTACTTC. Translation gives CASSRDTVYEQYF.

This clonotype appeared a few times. This rearrangement joins TRBV6-5 to TRBJ1-2, with 12 bases aligning to TRBD1. Germline V CDR1 and CDR2: MNHEY, SVGAGI. CDR3 length: 18 amino acids. Trimming removed 0 bases from V and 6 bases from J; junction bases left unmatched: 11. CDR3 in DNA: TGTGCCAGCAGTTACTCGCCCTGGGACAGGGGGCAAGGTGATGGCTACACCTTC. Protein sequence: CASSYSPWDRGQGDGYTF.

There are many counts of this clonotype. The chain uses TRBV5-5 and TRBJ2-3; 11 bases are a match to TRBD2. The CDR3 covers 16 residues. Germline V lookup: CDR1 SGHKS, CDR2 YYEKEE (reference sequence). The trim removed 0 bases at V and 6 bases at J, leaving 6 bases unmatched. The CDR3 nucleotides are TGTGCCAGCAGCTTGGCTCTAGCGGGGGGATTTGATACGCAGTATTTT. Amino acids: CASSLALAGGFDTQYF.

This clonotype was recorded many times. The chain uses TRBV5-6 and TRBJ2-7, with 12 bases identical to TRBD2. Germline V gives CDR1 SGHDT, CDR2 YYEEEE. The CDR3 runs to 15 residues. With V trimmed by 1 base and J by 2 bases, 1 base remained unmatched. The CDR3 sequence is CASSLPSGGAYEQYF. The CDR3 bases are TGTGCCAGCAGCTTGCCTAGCGGGGGGGCCTACGAGCAGTACTTC. Filled out from reference TRBV5-6 and TRBJ2-7, the complete variable domain reads DAGVTQSPTHLIKTRGQQVTLRCSPKSGHDTVSWYQQALGQGPQFIFQYYEEEERQRGNFPDRFSGHQFPNYSSELNVNALLLGDSALYLCASSLPSGGAYEQYFGPGTRLTVT.

By share of the sample, this clonotype is medium-sized. The chain links TRBV7-9 to TRBJ1-2; 9 bases are shared with TRBD1. The J segment lost 7 bases and the V segment lost 4 bases, leaving 7 bases of the junction unmatched. Germline V gene sequence: CDR1 SEHNR, CDR2 FQNEAQ (reference sequence). The CDR3 is made up of 14 amino acids. The CDR3 DNA reads as TGTGCCAGCAGCTCACAGGGGGCAAGCGTTGGCTACACCTTC. As protein: CASSSQGASVGYTF.

This clonotype was observed many times. The chain combines TRBV20-1 with TRBJ2-1; D assignment may be TRBD1 or TRBD2 (5 bases each). The CDR3 length is 16 residues. Trimming cost V 1 base and J 3 bases, with 16 bases left between them. Germline V gives CDR1 DFQATT, CDR2 SNEGSKA (reference sequence). The CDR3 DNA sequence: TGCAGTGCTAGAGGCCATGGACGGGACGGCTACAATGAGCAGTTCTTC. Encoded protein: CSARGHGRDGYNEQFF.